Listed here are 23 T cell receptor beta chains from one sample, sequenced in a study of shared clonotypes between healthy human individuals (dated by TCRdb to the early 2020s). Receptor libraries were prepared by the immunoSEQ multiplex PCR assay. TCRdb mirrors the immuneACCESS table, restricted to in-frame sequences. Some clones are absent from its copies; in checked studies, under half trace to an unresolved V gene, and the reason for the others is unknown. Recorded for this sample are some 660,000 clones; around three quarters of them occurred a single time. The ten largest clones take up more than 1.5% of the sample. The specimen was memory CD4+ T cells sorted from blood. The cell subset or site label for this specimen denotes: CD45RA-negative fraction. These receptor sequences come from a woman aged 25 to 39 in good health.

The chain joins TRBV19 to TRBJ1-5; D call uncertain. Germline V gene data show CDR1 as LNHDA and CDR2 as SQIVND (reference sequence). CDR3 length equals 14 residues. Trimming removed 3 bases at V and 6 bases at J, with 12 bases between. The chain's CDR3 is CASSILAFGQPQHF. CDR3 nucleotides: TGTGCCAGTAGTATTTTGGCGTTTGGTCAGCCCCAGCATTTT.

The J gene is TRBJ1-5, the V gene TRBV14; 10 bases are a match to TRBD1. Germline assignment: CDR1 SGHDN and CDR2 FVKESK. The CDR3 totals 18 residues. Trimming cost V 6 bases and J 1 base; bases outside gene matches: 12. The CDR3 DNA reads as TGTGCCAGCAGTTACCCGGGACAGGGGAGGTTCAGCAATCAGCCCCAGCATTTT. This translates into CASSYPGQGRFSNQPQHF.

This clone has at least ten counts. The J gene is TRBJ2-3, the V gene TRBV27; D is unclear. CDR3 length: 15 residues. With 6 bases removed from V and 3 bases from J, the gap between germline ends came to 16 bases. From germline, CDR1 is MNHEY and CDR2 SMNVEV (reference sequence). As DNA, the CDR3 is TGTGCCAGCAGCCTATGGAGAGAAAGTACAGATACGCAGTATTTT. Its translation: CASSLWRESTDTQYF.

The V call is TRBV2, the J call TRBJ1-1; D is undetermined. V lost 10 bases to trimming and J lost 1 base, with 10 bases between them. The CDR3 is 12 residues long. CDR1 and CDR2 (germline): SNHLY, FYNNEI. CDR3 coding DNA: TGTGCCATCCGGGATTCGAACACTGAAGCTTTCTTT. Translation: CAIRDSNTEAFF.

The J gene is TRBJ1-5, the V gene TRBV5-3; 7 nucleotides match TRBD1. TRBV5-3 is an open reading frame whose function is uncertain. The V segment lost 4 bases and the J segment 3 bases; nucleotides outside the gene matches: 13. The length of the CDR3 is 17 residues. DNA for the CDR3: TGTGCCAGAAGCGAGCGACAGGGACTGATGGCCAATCAGCCCCAGCATTTT. Translated, it gives CARSERQGLMANQPQHF.

This sequence joins TRBV5-8 and TRBJ2-2; D uncertain. The germline CDR1 and CDR2 sequences are SGHTS and YDEGEE. The ends were cut back, 4 bases at V and 6 bases at J, with 13 bases in the middle. The CDR3 length is 14 residues. In DNA, the CDR3 is TGTGCCAGCAGCCAAGATCTCCCAGCCGGGGAGCTGTTTTTT. Amino acid sequence: CASSQDLPAGELFF. Full variable domain (rest looked up from reference TRBV5-8 and TRBJ2-2): EAGVTQSPTHLIKTRGQQATLRCSPISGHTSVYWYQQALGLGLQFLLWYDEGEERNRGNFPPRFSGRQFPNYSSELNVNALELEDSALYLCASSQDLPAGELFFGEGSRLTVL.

The rearrangement uses TRBV29-1 and TRBJ1-1; tentative D call: TRBD1 (5 bases). CDR1 is SQVTM, CDR2 ANQGSEA, per germline. V shed 5 bases and J shed 6 bases, with 25 bases lying between them. The CDR3 runs 16 residues. The CDR3 spells CSVYLQERGLRAEAFF. For the CDR3, the DNA is TGCAGCGTTTATCTTCAAGAAAGGGGTCTGAGGGCTGAAGCTTTCTTT.

The rearrangement joins TRBV28 to TRBJ2-1; the D is unclear. The CDR3 sequence is 16 residues long. The V end lost 7 bases, the J end lost 0 bases, and 16 bases lay between the germline ends. In germline, CDR1 is MDHEN, CDR2 SYDVKM. The CDR3 nucleotides are TGTGCCAGCAAGTACGGCCAAGGGCTCTCCTACAATGAGCAGTTCTTC. It specifies CASKYGQGLSYNEQFF.

A few counts support this clone. This sequence joins TRBV18 and TRBJ2-3; maybe TRBD2 (6 bases). The CDR3 has 13 residues. V was cut by 5 bases and J by 0 bases, with 6 bases left in between. Looked up from germline, CDR1 is KGHSH and CDR2 is LQKENI. CDR3 amino acids: CASSAGSTDTQYF. The CDR3 coding sequence is TGTGCCAGCTCAGCGGGGAGCACAGATACGCAGTATTTT.

DNA of the CDR3: TGTGCCAGTGCTGCGACTAGCGGGGCGGCGTTCGAGCAGTACTTC. It specifies CASAATSGAAFEQYF. The chain joins TRBV19 to TRBJ2-7, with 11 bases lining up with TRBD2. The germline V gene has CDR1 LNHDA and CDR2 SQIVND (reference sequence). With 8 bases clipped from V and 6 bases from J, the junction kept 12 bases outside the gene matches. The CDR3 has 15 amino acids.

The genes are TRBV14 and TRBJ2-7; D uncertain. V shed 1 base and J shed 3 bases, with 16 bases lying between them. The CDR3 extends over 16 amino acids. Germline-derived CDR1 and CDR2 are SGHDN and FVKESK. The CDR3 nucleotides are TGTGCCAGCAGCCAAGTTGCCTCCCTCTCCTACTACGAGCAGTACTTC. Amino acid sequence: CASSQVASLSYYEQYF.

The chain uses TRBV11-2 and TRBJ2-7, with D possibly TRBD1 on 6 matching bases. Germline loops: CDR1 SGHAT, CDR2 FQNNGV. Trimming cost V 1 base and J 3 bases, with 10 bases left between them. The CDR3 spans 14 residues. CDR3 nucleotide sequence: TGTGCCAGCAGCTTAGGCCGGGACATCTACGAGCAGTACTTC. Translation gives CASSLGRDIYEQYF.

The chain recombines TRBV7-3 with TRBJ2-5, with a weak D call TRBD1 (6 bases). V dropped 2 bases and J dropped 3 bases, with 10 bases sitting between them. The CDR3 has 14 amino acids. CDR1 SGHTA and CDR2 FQGTGA come from the germline V gene. The CDR3 DNA sequence: TGTGCCAGCAGCTTAGGGGGCTTTGAAGAGACCCAGTACTTC. Its translation is CASSLGGFEETQYF.

This clone was seen a handful of times. The CDR3 sequence: CASTRLAGEGETQYF. In nucleotides, the CDR3 is TGTGCCAGCACACGACTAGCGGGAGAGGGAGAGACCCAGTACTTC. The V gene is TRBV6-1, the J gene TRBJ2-5; 12 bases fit TRBD2. The CDR3 covers 15 residues. V gave up 7 bases and J gave up 4 bases; unmatched junction bases: 7. Germline loops: CDR1 MNHNS, CDR2 SASEGT.

The sample holds a few counts of this clone. The chain carries TRBV28 and TRBJ2-2; unclear D gene. The CDR3 consists of 12 residues. Looked up from germline, CDR1 is MDHEN and CDR2 is SYDVKM. Trimming cost V 4 bases and J 6 bases, with 6 bases left between them. Written as DNA, the CDR3 is TGTGCCAGCAGTTCCATGGCCGGGGAGCTGTTTTTT. Translation gives CASSSMAGELFF.

The genes are TRBV6-5 and TRBJ1-2; D is uncertain. Trimming took 2 bases from V and 1 from J, leaving 14 bases between them. The CDR3 totals 16 residues. The germline CDR1 and CDR2 sequences are MNHEY and SVGAGI. CDR3 loop: CASSYQPGGLNYGYTF. The CDR3 coding sequence is TGTGCCAGCAGTTACCAACCGGGAGGCCTTAACTATGGCTACACCTTC.

The chain carries TRBV4-1 and TRBJ2-5; no firm D call. The V gene's germline CDR1 is MGHRA and CDR2 YSYEKL. V was trimmed by 0 bases and J by 5 bases, leaving 10 bases between them. The CDR3 consists of 14 residues. CDR3 DNA: TGCGCCAGCAGCCAAGATGATCTGACGGAGACCCAGTACTTC. Its translation is CASSQDDLTETQYF.

The rearrangement uses TRBV7-8 and TRBJ2-7; D is possibly TRBD2 (6 bases). There are 12 residues in the CDR3. V shed 2 bases and J shed 11 bases, with 13 bases lying between them. Germline assignment: CDR1 SGHVS and CDR2 FQNEAQ. The CDR3: CASSLKPGDEYF. The CDR3 bases are TGTGCCAGCAGCTTAAAGCCGGGAGACGAGTACTTC.

The J gene is TRBJ1-4, the V gene TRBV18; unclear D gene. The CDR3 sequence is 14 residues long. Trimming left V 3 bases short and J 7 bases short, with 12 bases between. Germline lookup yields CDR1 KGHSH and CDR2 LQKENI. The CDR3 nucleotides read TGTGCCAGCTCACCCGTGTATGACGCTGAAAAACTGTTTTTT. Amino acid sequence: CASSPVYDAEKLFF.

The V call is TRBV5-1, the J call TRBJ1-3, with 7 bases identical to TRBD1. This CDR3 has 14 residues. V dropped 2 bases and J dropped 8; count of bases not matched to a gene: 7. Germline CDR1 reads SGHRS; CDR2 reads YFSETQ. CDR3 sequence reads: CASSLVGGKDTIYF. The CDR3 coding sequence is TGCGCCAGCAGCTTAGTAGGGGGCAAGGACACCATATATTTT.

This clone was observed a few times. V is TRBV5-6 and J is TRBJ1-2; no reliable D call. V lost 1 base, J lost 5 bases, and 9 bases lay in between. CDR1 and CDR2 (germline): SGHDT, YYEEEE. The CDR3 spans 13 residues. The CDR3 nucleotides read TGTGCCAGCAGCTTGAAACTGCAGTATGGCTACACCTTC. Amino acids: CASSLKLQYGYTF.

CDR3 region: CATSRVGGLQETQYF. DNA for the CDR3: TGTGCCACCAGCAGAGTCGGGGGATTACAAGAGACCCAGTACTTC. The rearrangement uses TRBV15 and TRBJ2-5; possible D gene TRBD2, 6 bases. This CDR3 contains 15 residues. The germline V gene has CDR1 LNHNV and CDR2 YYDKDF (reference sequence). Deletions cut 1 base from V and 2 bases from J, with 11 bases between.

The J gene is TRBJ1-1, the V gene TRBV7-8; no clear D gene. V was pared by 2 bases and J by 4 bases, with 14 bases between. The CDR3 spans 15 residues. Germline V lookup: CDR1 SGHVS, CDR2 FQNEAQ. CDR3 in amino acids: CASSLYTTSSTEAFF. CDR3 nucleotides: TGTGCCAGCAGCTTATACACGACAAGCTCCACTGAAGCTTTCTTT.